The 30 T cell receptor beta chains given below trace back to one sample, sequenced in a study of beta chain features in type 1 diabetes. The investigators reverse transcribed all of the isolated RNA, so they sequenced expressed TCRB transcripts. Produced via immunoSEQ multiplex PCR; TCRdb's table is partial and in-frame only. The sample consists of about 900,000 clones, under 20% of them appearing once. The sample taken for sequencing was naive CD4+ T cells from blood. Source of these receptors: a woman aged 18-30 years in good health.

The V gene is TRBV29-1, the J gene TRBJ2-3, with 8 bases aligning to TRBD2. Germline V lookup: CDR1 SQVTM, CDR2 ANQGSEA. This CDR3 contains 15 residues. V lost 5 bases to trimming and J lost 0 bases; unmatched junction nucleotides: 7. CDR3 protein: CSVSGRESSTDTQYF. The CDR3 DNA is TGCAGCGTTTCCGGGAGGGAATCTAGCACAGATACGCAGTATTTT.

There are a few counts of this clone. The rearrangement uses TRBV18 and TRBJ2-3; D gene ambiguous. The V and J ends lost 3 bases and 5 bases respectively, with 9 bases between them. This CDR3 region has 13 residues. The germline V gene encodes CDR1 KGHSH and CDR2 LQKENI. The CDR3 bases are TGTGCCAGCTCACCCCTTGTAGAAGATACGCAGTATTTT. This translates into CASSPLVEDTQYF.

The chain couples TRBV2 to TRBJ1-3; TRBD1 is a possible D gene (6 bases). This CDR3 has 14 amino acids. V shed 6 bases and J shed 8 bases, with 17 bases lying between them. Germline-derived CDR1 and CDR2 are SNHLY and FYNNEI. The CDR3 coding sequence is TGTGCCAGCAGCGTTCGGGGCCCAGGGGACACCATATATTTT. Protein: CASSVRGPGDTIYF.

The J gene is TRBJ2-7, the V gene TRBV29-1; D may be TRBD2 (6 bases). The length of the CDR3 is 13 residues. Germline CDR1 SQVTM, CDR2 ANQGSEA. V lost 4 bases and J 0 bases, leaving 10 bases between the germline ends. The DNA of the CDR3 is TGCAGCGTTGGTAGGGACTTCTCCTACGAGCAGTACTTC. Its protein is CSVGRDFSYEQYF.

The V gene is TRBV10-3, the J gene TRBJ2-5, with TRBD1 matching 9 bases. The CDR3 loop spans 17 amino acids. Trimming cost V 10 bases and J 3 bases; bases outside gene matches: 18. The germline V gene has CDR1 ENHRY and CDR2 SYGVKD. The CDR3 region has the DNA TGTGCCACAGCCCGGGACAGGGATTGGGTAGGGAAAGAGACCCAGTACTTC. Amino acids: CATARDRDWVGKETQYF.

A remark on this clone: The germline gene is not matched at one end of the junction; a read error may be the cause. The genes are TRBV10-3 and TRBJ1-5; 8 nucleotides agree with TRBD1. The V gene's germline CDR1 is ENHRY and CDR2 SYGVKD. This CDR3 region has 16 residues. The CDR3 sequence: CASSHSTGGGNQPQHF. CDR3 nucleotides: TGTGCCAGCAGTCACTCTACAGGGGGTGGCAATCAGCCCCAGCATTTT.

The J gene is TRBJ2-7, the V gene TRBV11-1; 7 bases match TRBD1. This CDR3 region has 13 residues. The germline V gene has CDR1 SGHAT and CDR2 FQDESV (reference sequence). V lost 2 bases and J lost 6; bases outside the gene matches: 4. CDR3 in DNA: TGTGCCAGCAGCTTAAGACAGGGCTTCGAGCAGTACTTC. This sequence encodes CASSLRQGFEQYF.

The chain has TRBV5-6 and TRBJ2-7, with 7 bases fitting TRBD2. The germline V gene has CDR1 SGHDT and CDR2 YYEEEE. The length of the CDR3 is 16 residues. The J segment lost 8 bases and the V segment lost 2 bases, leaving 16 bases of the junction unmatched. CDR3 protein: CASSFRGTIGVRKQYF. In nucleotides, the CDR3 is TGTGCCAGCAGCTTCCGAGGGACTATCGGGGTACGGAAGCAGTACTTC.

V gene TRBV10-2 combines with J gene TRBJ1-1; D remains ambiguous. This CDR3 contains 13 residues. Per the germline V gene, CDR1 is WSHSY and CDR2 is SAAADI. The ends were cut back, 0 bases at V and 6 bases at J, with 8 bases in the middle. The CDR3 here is CASSESNGAEAFF. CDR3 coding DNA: TGCGCCAGCAGTGAGTCCAACGGGGCTGAAGCTTTCTTT.

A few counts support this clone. The CDR3 coding sequence is TGTGCCAGCACTCTTAGGAACGAGCAGTACTTC. Residues: CASTLRNEQYF. The chain links TRBV2 to TRBJ2-7, with D unclear. The V and J ends lost 7 bases and 5 bases respectively, with 9 bases between them. The CDR3 has 11 amino acids. Germline V lookup: CDR1 SNHLY, CDR2 FYNNEI.

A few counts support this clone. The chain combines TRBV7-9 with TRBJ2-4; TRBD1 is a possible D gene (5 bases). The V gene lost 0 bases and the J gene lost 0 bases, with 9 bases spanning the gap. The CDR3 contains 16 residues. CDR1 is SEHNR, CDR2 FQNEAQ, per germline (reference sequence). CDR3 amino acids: CASSLAQASAKNIQYF. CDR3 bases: TGTGCCAGCAGCTTAGCACAGGCCTCAGCCAAAAACATTCAGTACTTC.

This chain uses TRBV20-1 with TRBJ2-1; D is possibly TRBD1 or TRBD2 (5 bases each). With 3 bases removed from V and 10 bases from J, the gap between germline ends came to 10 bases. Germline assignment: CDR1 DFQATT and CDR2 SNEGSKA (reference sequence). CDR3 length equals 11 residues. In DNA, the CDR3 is TGCAGTGCTAGCGGGGCGAGGGAGCAGTTCTTC. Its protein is CSASGAREQFF.

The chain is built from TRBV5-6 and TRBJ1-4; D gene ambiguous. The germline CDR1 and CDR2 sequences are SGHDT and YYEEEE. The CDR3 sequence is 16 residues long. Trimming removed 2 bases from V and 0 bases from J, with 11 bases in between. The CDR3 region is CASSLLAAATNEKLFF. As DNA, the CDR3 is TGTGCCAGCAGCTTATTAGCCGCAGCAACTAATGAAAAACTGTTTTTT.

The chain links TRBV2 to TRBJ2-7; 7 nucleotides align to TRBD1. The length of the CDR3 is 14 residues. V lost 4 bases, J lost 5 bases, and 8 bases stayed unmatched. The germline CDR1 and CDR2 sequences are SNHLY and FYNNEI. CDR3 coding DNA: TGTGCCAGCAGTGTTATAGGGGGCCTGAACGAGCAGTACTTC. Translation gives CASSVIGGLNEQYF.

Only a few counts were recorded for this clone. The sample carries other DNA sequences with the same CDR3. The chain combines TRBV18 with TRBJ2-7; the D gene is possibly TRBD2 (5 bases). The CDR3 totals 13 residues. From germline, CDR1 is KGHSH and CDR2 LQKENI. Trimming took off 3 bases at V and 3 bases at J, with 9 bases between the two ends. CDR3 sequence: CASSPGRVYEQYF. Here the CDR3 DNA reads TGTGCCAGCTCACCGGGGAGAGTCTACGAGCAGTACTTC.

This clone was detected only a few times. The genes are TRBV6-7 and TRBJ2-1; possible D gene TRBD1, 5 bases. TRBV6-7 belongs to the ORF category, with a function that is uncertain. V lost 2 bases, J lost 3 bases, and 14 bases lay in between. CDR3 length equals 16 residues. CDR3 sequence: CASSYEPAGYYNEQFF. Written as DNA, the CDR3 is TGTGCCAGCAGTTACGAGCCGGCAGGGTACTACAATGAGCAGTTCTTC.

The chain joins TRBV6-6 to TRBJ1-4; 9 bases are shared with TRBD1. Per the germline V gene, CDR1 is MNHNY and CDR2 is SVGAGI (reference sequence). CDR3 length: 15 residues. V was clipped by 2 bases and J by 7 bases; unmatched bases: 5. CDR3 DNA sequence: TGTGCCAGCAGTTACCACGGGACAGGGTTTGAAAAACTGTTTTTT. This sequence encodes CASSYHGTGFEKLFF.

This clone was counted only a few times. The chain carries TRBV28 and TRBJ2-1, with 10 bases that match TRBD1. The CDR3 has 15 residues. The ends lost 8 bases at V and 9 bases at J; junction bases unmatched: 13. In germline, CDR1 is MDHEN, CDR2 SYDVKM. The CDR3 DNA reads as TGTGCCAGCGGCATCCCGGGACAGGGGTATGCTGAGCAGTTCTTC. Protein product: CASGIPGQGYAEQFF.

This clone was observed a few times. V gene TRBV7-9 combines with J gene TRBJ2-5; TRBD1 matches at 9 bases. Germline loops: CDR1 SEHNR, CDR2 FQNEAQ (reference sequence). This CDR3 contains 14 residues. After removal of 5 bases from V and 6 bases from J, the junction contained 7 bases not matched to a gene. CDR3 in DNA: TGTGCCAGCAGCAAAACAGGGGGCGGTCAGACCCAGTACTTC. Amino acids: CASSKTGGGQTQYF.

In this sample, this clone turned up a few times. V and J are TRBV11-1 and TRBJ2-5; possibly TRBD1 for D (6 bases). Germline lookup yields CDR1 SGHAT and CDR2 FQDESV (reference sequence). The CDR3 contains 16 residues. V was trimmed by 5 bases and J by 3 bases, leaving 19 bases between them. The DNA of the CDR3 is TGTGCCAGCAGCCGTAACCCCGGGACAAGAGAAGAGACCCAGTACTTC. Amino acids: CASSRNPGTREETQYF.

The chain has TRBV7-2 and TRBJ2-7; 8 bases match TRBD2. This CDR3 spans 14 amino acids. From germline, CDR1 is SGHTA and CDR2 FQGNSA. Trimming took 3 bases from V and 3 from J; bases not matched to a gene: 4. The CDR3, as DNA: TGTGCCAGCAGCTTCAAAGCGGGAGACTACGAGCAGTACTTC. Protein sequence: CASSFKAGDYEQYF.

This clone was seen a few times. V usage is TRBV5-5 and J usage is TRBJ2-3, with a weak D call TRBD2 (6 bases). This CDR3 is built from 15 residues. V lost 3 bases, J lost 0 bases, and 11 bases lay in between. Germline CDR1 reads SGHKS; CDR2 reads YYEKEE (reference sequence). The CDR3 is CASSSTSSSTDTQYF. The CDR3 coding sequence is TGTGCCAGCAGCTCAACTAGCAGTAGCACAGATACGCAGTATTTT.

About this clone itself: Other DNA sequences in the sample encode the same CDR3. CDR3 region: CSARQGDEQYF. The DNA for the CDR3 is TGCAGTGCTAGACAGGGGGACGAGCAGTACTTC. The rearrangement uses TRBV20-1 and TRBJ2-7, with 7 bases identical to TRBD1. J lost 5 bases, V lost 2 bases, and 0 bases had no gene match. CDR1 DFQATT and CDR2 SNEGSKA come from the germline V gene (reference sequence). There are 11 residues in the CDR3.

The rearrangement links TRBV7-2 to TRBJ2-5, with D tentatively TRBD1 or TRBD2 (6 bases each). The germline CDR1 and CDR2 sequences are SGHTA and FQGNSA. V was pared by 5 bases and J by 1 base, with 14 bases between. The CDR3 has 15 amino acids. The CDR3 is CASSLMGGRQETQYF. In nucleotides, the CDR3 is TGTGCCAGCAGCCTGATGGGGGGCCGCCAAGAGACCCAGTACTTC.

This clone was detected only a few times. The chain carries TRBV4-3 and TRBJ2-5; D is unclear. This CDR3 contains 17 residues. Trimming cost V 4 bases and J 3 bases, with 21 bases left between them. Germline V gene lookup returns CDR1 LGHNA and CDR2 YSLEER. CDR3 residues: CASSPGAWGPLEETQYF. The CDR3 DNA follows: TGCGCCAGCAGCCCCGGAGCTTGGGGTCCCCTAGAAGAGACCCAGTACTTC.

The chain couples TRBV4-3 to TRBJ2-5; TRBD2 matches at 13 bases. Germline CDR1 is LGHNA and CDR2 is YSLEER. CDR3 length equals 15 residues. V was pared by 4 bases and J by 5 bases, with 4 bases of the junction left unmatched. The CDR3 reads CASSRWTSGSETQYF. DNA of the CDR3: TGCGCCAGCAGCCGCTGGACTAGCGGGAGTGAGACCCAGTACTTC.

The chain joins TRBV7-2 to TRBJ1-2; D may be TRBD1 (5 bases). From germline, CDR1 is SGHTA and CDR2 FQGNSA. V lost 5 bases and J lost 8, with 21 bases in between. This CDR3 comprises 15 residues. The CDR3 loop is CASSGHRVRGYGYTF. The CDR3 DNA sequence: TGTGCCAGCAGCGGACACCGGGTCAGAGGGTACGGCTACACCTTC.

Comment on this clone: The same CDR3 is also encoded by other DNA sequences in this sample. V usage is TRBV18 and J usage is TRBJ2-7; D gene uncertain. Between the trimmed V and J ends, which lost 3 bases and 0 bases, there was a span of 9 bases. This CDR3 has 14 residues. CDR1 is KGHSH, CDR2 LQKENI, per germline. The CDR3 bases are TGTGCCAGCTCACCCCTGGACGGCTCCTACGAGCAGTACTTC. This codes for CASSPLDGSYEQYF.

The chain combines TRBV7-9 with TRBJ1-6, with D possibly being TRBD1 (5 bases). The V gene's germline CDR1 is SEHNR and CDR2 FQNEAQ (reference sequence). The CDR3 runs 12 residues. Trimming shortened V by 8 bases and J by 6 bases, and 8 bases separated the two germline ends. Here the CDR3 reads CASGGGNSPLHF. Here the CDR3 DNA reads TGTGCCAGCGGCGGGGGTAATTCACCCCTCCACTTT.

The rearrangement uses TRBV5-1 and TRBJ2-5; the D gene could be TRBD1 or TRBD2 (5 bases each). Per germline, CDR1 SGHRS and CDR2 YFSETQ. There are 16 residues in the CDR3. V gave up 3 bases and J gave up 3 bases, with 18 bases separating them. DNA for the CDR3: TGCGCCAGCAGCTCCCCAGGGAGTACCGCTAAAGAGACCCAGTACTTC. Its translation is CASSSPGSTAKETQYF.